This T cell receptor beta chain originates from a study of blood T cells in healthy people across ages. Regarding the study as a whole: Per million T cells, TCR beta diversity dropped about linearly as age rose.

The use of a sample-barcoded 5' primer and a J-beta primer mix characterized a second PCR of about 7 to 12 cycles. One entry per CDR3 protein results from TCRdb running MiXCR on the 5' RACE reads. Of over 1,500,000 distinct CDR3 sequences listed, about two fifths are singletons. This CDR3 has 14 residues. Germline V gives CDR1 MNHEY, CDR2 SVGEGT. V lost 5 bases and J lost 3; bases outside the gene matches: 6. On this clonotype: Its antigen remains unidentified.

V usage is TRBV6-2 or TRBV6-3 and J usage is TRBJ2-5, with 7 bases identical to TRBD2. The TCR comes from a human donor in good health. Sequenced material: blood. The CDR3 loop reads CASSDQRDEETQYF. Here the CDR3 DNA reads TGTGCCAGCAGTGACCAGCGGGACGAAGAGACCCAGTACTTC.